This TCR beta chain stems from a study of T cells in Graves' hyperthyroidism and ophthalmopathy. Study-level findings and limits: Through a model of 13 V-J features, ophthalmopathy was separated from stable hyperthyroidism.

There were TCR beta CDR3 regions amplified from RNA transcripts. First-round RT-PCR targeting the TCR CDR3 was performed with the HTBI primer set. TCRdb used MiXCR to reprocess the multiplex PCR reads, holding one entry per CDR3 protein. The sample consists of some 300,000 distinct CDR3 sequences, around 20% of them appearing once. This clonotype was picked up a small number of times. Its antigen is not known. Used for diagnoses were clinical symptoms, serum thyroxine and TRAb, thyroid ultrasound and orbital computed tomography. The germline CDR1 and CDR2 sequences are MNHNS and SASEGT. CDR3 size: 16 residues. V was clipped by 0 bases and J by 1 base, with 10 bases between them.

The gene calls are TRBV6-1 and TRBJ1-5, with a weak D call TRBD1 (6 bases). Sequencing used blood. The clonotype originates from a man aged 50 or older with Graves' ophthalmopathy. The CDR3 loop is CASSEARGGSNQPQHF. In DNA form, the CDR3 reads TGTGCCAGCAGTGAAGCCAGGGGAGGGAGCAATCAGCCCCAGCATTTT.